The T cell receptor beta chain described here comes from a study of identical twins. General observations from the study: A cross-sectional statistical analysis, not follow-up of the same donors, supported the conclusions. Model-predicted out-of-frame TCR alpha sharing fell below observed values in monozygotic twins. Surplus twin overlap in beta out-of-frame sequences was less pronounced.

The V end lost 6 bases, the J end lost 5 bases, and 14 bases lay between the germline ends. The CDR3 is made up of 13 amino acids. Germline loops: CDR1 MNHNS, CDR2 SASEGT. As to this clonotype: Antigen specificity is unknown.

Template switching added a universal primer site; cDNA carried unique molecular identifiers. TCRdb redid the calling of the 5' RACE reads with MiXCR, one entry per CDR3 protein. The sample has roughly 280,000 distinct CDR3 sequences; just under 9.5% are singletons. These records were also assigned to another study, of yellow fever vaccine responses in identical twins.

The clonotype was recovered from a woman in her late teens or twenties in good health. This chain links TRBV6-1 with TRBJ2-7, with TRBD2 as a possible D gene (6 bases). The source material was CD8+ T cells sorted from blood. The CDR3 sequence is CASSRRGSDEQYF. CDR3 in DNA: TGTGCCAGCAGCCGACGGGGGTCCGACGAGCAGTACTTC.